One and the same sample provided the 25 T cell receptor beta chains below, sequenced in a study of blood T cell repertoires in COVID-19. Profiled with immunoSEQ multiplex PCR; TCRdb holds only in-frame clones, not every one. The sample carries around 94,000 clones, around 73% recorded once. Sequenced: peripheral blood. These receptors were collected from a man in his fifties or sixties with active or convalescent COVID-19.

The chain recombines TRBV7-2 with TRBJ2-3; 8 nucleotides line up with TRBD1. The V gene's germline CDR1 is SGHTA and CDR2 FQGNSA. The V gene end was trimmed by 6 bases and the J gene end by 0 bases; junction bases not matched to a gene: 5. This CDR3 spans 15 amino acids. The DNA of the CDR3 is TGTGCCAGCAGACCAGGGGGCCCAAGCACAGATACGCAGTATTTT. It codes for CASRPGGPSTDTQYF.

The CDR3 DNA reads as TGCGCCACCACCTCAGGAGACGGGGGGAGGCGAGAGACCCAGTACTTC. It encodes CATTSGDGGRRETQYF. The V call is TRBV5-1, the J call TRBJ2-5, with 7 nucleotides matching TRBD2. This CDR3 spans 16 amino acids. In germline, CDR1 is SGHRS, CDR2 YFSETQ. V dropped 9 bases and J dropped 4; count of bases not matched to a gene: 18.

This rearrangement joins TRBV27 to TRBJ2-1; the match to TRBD2 covers 8 bases. With V trimmed by 5 bases and J by 5 bases, 14 bases remained unmatched. There are 17 residues in the CDR3. Germline assignment: CDR1 MNHEY and CDR2 SMNVEV (reference sequence). This chain's CDR3 is CASSPPPGAGGNNEQFF. The CDR3 region has the DNA TGTGCCAGCAGTCCCCCCCCAGGGGCGGGGGGTAACAATGAGCAGTTCTTC.

This clone appeared a few times. The rearrangement uses TRBV6-6 and TRBJ1-5; no clear D gene. CDR1 and CDR2 from the germline V gene are MNHNY and SVGAGI (reference sequence). With 1 base removed from V and 2 bases from J, the gap between germline ends came to 12 bases. CDR3 length: 16 amino acids. CDR3 in DNA: TGTGCCAGCAGTTACTTGAACAGTGTCCGCAATCAGCCCCAGCATTTT. This translates into CASSYLNSVRNQPQHF.

The J gene is TRBJ2-3, the V gene TRBV10-3; D is possibly TRBD2 (5 bases). Trimming pared 7 bases from V and 5 bases from J, leaving 13 bases between. This CDR3 has 13 residues. Germline V CDR1 and CDR2: ENHRY, SYGVKD. The CDR3 coding sequence is TGTGCCATCAAAGTTAGCGAAAAAGATACGCAGTATTTT. Translating gives CAIKVSEKDTQYF.

The J gene is TRBJ2-2, the V gene TRBV19; D is undetermined. CDR1 LNHDA and CDR2 SQIVND come from the germline V gene (reference sequence). There are 16 residues in the CDR3. V was trimmed by 6 bases and J by 1 base, leaving 15 bases between them. CDR3 protein: CASSPVDSLNTGELFF. The CDR3 region has the DNA TGTGCCAGTAGCCCGGTAGATTCATTGAACACCGGGGAGCTGTTTTTT.

The chain combines TRBV27 with TRBJ1-2; the D gene is possibly TRBD1 (6 bases). Trimming shortened V by 5 bases and J by 3 bases, and 16 bases separated the two germline ends. From germline, CDR1 is MNHEY and CDR2 SMNVEV (reference sequence). The CDR3 sequence is 15 residues long. CDR3 nucleotide sequence: TGTGCCAGCAGTCCCCGCAGGGGCACTGACTATGGCTACACCTTC. Residues: CASSPRRGTDYGYTF.

This chain joins TRBV28 and TRBJ1-2, with D perhaps matching TRBD1 (6 bases). Germline-derived CDR1 and CDR2 are MDHEN and SYDVKM. CDR3 size: 15 residues. Trimming shortened V by 2 bases and J by 7 bases, and 17 bases separated the two germline ends. The CDR3 nucleotides read TGTGCCAGCAGTTTAACAACACAGGGAAGCGGTGGCTACACCTTC. Translating it yields CASSLTTQGSGGYTF.

For this clone: This same CDR3 is encoded by further DNA sequences in the sample. The V call is TRBV28, the J call TRBJ2-6; 7 bases are shared with TRBD1. This CDR3 spans 17 amino acids. In germline, CDR1 is MDHEN, CDR2 SYDVKM. V was clipped by 6 bases and J by 2 bases; unmatched bases: 10. The CDR3 here is CASRRDRLMTGANVLTF. The CDR3 bases are TGTGCCAGCAGACGGGACAGACTTATGACTGGGGCCAACGTCCTGACTTTC.

The V call is TRBV7-9, the J call TRBJ2-1; possible D gene TRBD1, 5 bases. CDR1 is SEHNR, CDR2 FQNEAQ, per germline (reference sequence). V was shortened by 2 bases and J by 8 bases, with 7 bases between the two germline ends. This CDR3 is built from 12 residues. Here the CDR3 reads CASSLIGDEQFF. The CDR3 bases are TGTGCCAGCAGCTTAATAGGGGATGAGCAGTTCTTC.

The V call is TRBV18, the J call TRBJ1-2; 10 positions agree with TRBD1. The CDR3 extends over 18 amino acids. Trimming removed 3 bases from V and 0 bases from J; junction bases left unmatched: 10. The germline gives CDR1 KGHSH, CDR2 LQKENI. The CDR3 here is CASSPSGTGATANYGYTF. The CDR3 nucleotides are TGTGCCAGCTCACCTTCCGGGACAGGGGCAACAGCTAACTATGGCTACACCTTC.

The genes are TRBV7-9 and TRBJ2-6; weak D call: TRBD1 (6 bases). The CDR3 contains 17 residues. Germline V gene lookup returns CDR1 SEHNR and CDR2 FQNEAQ (reference sequence). V was clipped by 3 bases and J by 1 base, with 13 bases between them. In DNA form, the CDR3 reads TGTGCCAGCAGCTTCCTGACAGGAGAATCTGGGGCCAACGTCCTGACTTTC. It specifies CASSFLTGESGANVLTF.

V is TRBV19 and J is TRBJ2-3, with D perhaps TRBD1 (6 bases). Germline V lookup: CDR1 LNHDA, CDR2 SQIVND (reference sequence). The length of the CDR3 is 15 residues. The V end was cut by 3 bases, the J end by 3 bases, with 13 bases between. CDR3 nucleotides: TGTGCCAGTAGTATGGATGGGGGCGCGACAGATACGCAGTATTTT. Translated: CASSMDGGATDTQYF.

The chain couples TRBV3-1 (or the pseudogene TRBV3-2) to TRBJ2-7; D possibly corresponds to TRBD2 (6 bases). Trimming cost V 4 bases and J 2 bases, with 18 bases left between them. Germline CDR1 and CDR2: LGHDT and YNNKEL (reference sequence). The CDR3 loop spans 16 amino acids. The CDR3 reads CASSRRRWRDPYEQYV. The CDR3 DNA reads as TGTGCCAGCAGCCGTCGAAGGTGGCGGGATCCCTACGAGCAGTACGTC.

This clone showed up just a few times. The rearrangement joins TRBV7-7 to TRBJ2-2; D ambiguous. The CDR3 has 14 amino acids. Trimming pared 5 bases from V and 1 base from J, leaving 8 bases between. Germline V gene data show CDR1 as SSHAT and CDR2 as FNYEAQ (reference sequence). CDR3 amino acids: CASSPNMNTGELFF. In nucleotides, the CDR3 is TGTGCCAGCAGCCCGAACATGAACACCGGGGAGCTGTTTTTT.

This chain uses TRBV7-2 with TRBJ1-5; weak D call: TRBD1 (5 bases). Trimming took off 1 base at V and 3 bases at J, with 16 bases between the two ends. Germline V lookup: CDR1 SGHTA, CDR2 FQGNSA. This CDR3 is 17 amino acids long. CDR3 amino acids: CASSLVSGQITNQPQHF. In DNA form, the CDR3 reads TGTGCCAGCAGCTTAGTGTCCGGACAAATCACCAATCAGCCCCAGCATTTT.

The gene calls are TRBV13 and TRBJ2-5, with TRBD1 matching over 7 bases. CDR1 is PRHDT and CDR2 is FYEKMQ in the germline V gene (reference sequence). With V trimmed by 5 bases and J by 1 base, 7 bases remained unmatched. This CDR3 contains 15 residues. CDR3 DNA sequence: TGTGCCAGCAGCCCGACCGGGACAGCCCAAGAGACCCAGTACTTC. Translated, it gives CASSPTGTAQETQYF.

V usage is TRBV6-5 and J usage is TRBJ1-6; D might be TRBD1 (6 bases). The CDR3 length is 14 residues. Looked up from germline, CDR1 is MNHEY and CDR2 is SVGAGI. The germline V and J ends were trimmed by 7 bases and 9 bases, with 16 bases remaining between them. CDR3 DNA sequence: TGTGCCAGCACCGAACAGGGTGGGGGTTCACCCCTCCACTTT. Protein sequence: CASTEQGGGSPLHF.

Notes on this clone: An end of the junction differs from the germline gene, which may be a read error. The identical CDR3 is also encoded by other nucleotide sequences in the sample. The V and J genes are TRBV28 and TRBJ2-1; TRBD2 agrees at 10 bases. CDR3 length equals 16 residues. Germline V gene lookup returns CDR1 MDHEN and CDR2 SYDVKM. The CDR3 DNA is TGCGCCAGCAGTAGAGCCGGGACTAGCGTATACAATGAGCAGTTCTTC. It translates to CASSRAGTSVYNEQFF.

J is TRBJ2-4 and V is TRBV7-8, with TRBD2 identical over 14 bases. V gave up 5 bases and J gave up 3 bases; unmatched junction bases: 12. The CDR3 is made up of 19 amino acids. CDR1 and CDR2 from the germline V gene are SGHVS and FQNEAQ. CDR3 region: CASSPQMGLAGVIKNIQYF. CDR3 sequence (DNA): TGTGCCAGCAGCCCTCAAATGGGACTAGCGGGAGTGATCAAAAACATTCAGTACTTC.

CDR3 in amino acids: CASSPGQGGETQYF. The DNA of the CDR3 is TGTGCCAGCAGCCCCGGGCAAGGCGGGGAGACCCAGTACTTC. This chain links TRBV7-2 with TRBJ2-5, with D perhaps TRBD2 (5 bases). Trimming pared 5 bases from V and 5 bases from J, leaving 15 bases between. There are 14 residues in the CDR3. Looked up from germline, CDR1 is SGHTA and CDR2 is FQGNSA.

The genes are TRBV7-8 and TRBJ1-1, with TRBD1 as a possible D gene (5 bases). Germline lookup yields CDR1 SGHVS and CDR2 FQNEAQ. The length of the CDR3 is 13 residues. Trimming pared 7 bases from V and 6 bases from J, leaving 15 bases between. CDR3 sequence: CASTYLGAAEAFF. The CDR3 bases are TGTGCCAGCACCTACCTAGGGGCTGCTGAAGCTTTCTTT.

The V and J genes are TRBV19 and TRBJ1-1; D might be TRBD1 (6 bases). V was cut by 5 bases and J by 5 bases, with 9 bases left in between. CDR3 length: 12 amino acids. CDR1 and CDR2 (germline): LNHDA, SQIVND (reference sequence). This CDR3 reads CASSWTATEAFF. CDR3 in DNA: TGTGCCAGTAGTTGGACAGCGACTGAAGCTTTCTTT.

This chain joins TRBV7-2 and TRBJ1-5; D is possibly TRBD1 (5 bases). The CDR3 has 14 amino acids. The germline V gene encodes CDR1 SGHTA and CDR2 FQGNSA. V shed 3 bases and J shed 5 bases, with 11 bases lying between them. The CDR3 coding sequence is TGTGCCAGCAGCTTTGGGGGGAAGGATCAGCCCCAGCATTTT. It is translated as CASSFGGKDQPQHF.

This clone is judged medium-sized. V and J are TRBV6-1 and TRBJ2-7; tentative D call: TRBD2 (5 bases). V was shortened by 3 bases and J by 2 bases, with 11 bases between the two germline ends. CDR1 and CDR2 from the germline V gene are MNHNS and SASEGT. The CDR3 runs to 14 residues. The CDR3 reads CASSDAGGPYEQYF. CDR3 nucleotide sequence: TGTGCCAGCAGTGATGCGGGTGGCCCCTACGAGCAGTACTTC.